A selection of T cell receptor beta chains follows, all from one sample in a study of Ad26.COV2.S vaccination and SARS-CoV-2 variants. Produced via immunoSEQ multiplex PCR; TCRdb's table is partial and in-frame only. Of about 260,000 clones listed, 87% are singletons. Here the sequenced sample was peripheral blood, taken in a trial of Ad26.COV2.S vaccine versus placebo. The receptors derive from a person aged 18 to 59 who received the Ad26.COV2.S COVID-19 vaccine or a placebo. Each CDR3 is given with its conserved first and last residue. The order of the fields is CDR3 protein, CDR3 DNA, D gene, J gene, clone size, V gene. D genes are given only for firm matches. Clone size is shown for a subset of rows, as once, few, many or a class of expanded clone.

CASSPDGLAKNIQYF,TGTGCCAGCAGCCCCGACGGGTTAGCCAAAAACATTCAGTACTTC,-,TRBJ2-4,-,TRBV7-9
CASSKWDHTQYF,TGTGCCAGCAGCAAATGGGACCATACGCAGTATTTT,-,TRBJ2-3,-,TRBV11-2
CATGRRREKLFF,TGTGCAACAGGGAGGAGGAGGGAAAAACTGTTTTTT,-,TRBJ1-4,once,TRBV30
CASSLVRGMGEQFF,TGTGCCAGCAGCTTAGTACGGGGAATGGGTGAGCAGTTCTTC,-,TRBJ2-1,-,TRBV7-9
CASSRPTGRTNEKLFF,TGTGCCAGCAGCCGACCGACAGGGAGGACTAATGAAAAACTGTTTTTT,TRBD1,TRBJ1-4,-,TRBV7-6
CASSPKGSGGVSDTQYF,TGCGCCAGCAGCCCCAAGGGAAGCGGGGGGGTCTCAGATACGCAGTATTTT,TRBD2,TRBJ2-3,-,TRBV4-3
CASSIRGNYNSPLHF,TGTGCCAGTAGTATCCGCGGAAACTATAATTCACCCCTCCACTTT,-,TRBJ1-6,-,TRBV19
CASSRQSNEKLFF,TGTGCCAGCAGCCGACAGTCTAATGAAAAACTGTTTTTT,-,TRBJ1-4,-,TRBV12-3/TRBV12-4
CASSARTAYGYTF,TGTGCCAGCAGCGCGCGGACAGCCTATGGCTACACCTTC,-,TRBJ1-2,-,TRBV7-2
CASSEWGGSSYNEQFF,TGTGCCAGCAGTGAATGGGGGGGTAGCTCCTACAATGAGCAGTTCTTC,TRBD2,TRBJ2-1,once,TRBV6-1
CASSQEGGTGEALGEKLFF,TGTGCCAGCAGCCAAGAGGGGGGGACAGGGGAGGCTCTCGGTGAAAAACTGTTTTTT,TRBD1,TRBJ1-4,-,TRBV4-2
CIVGGGNYGYTF,TGCATTGTGGGAGGTGGAAACTATGGCTACACCTTC,-,TRBJ1-2,-,TRBV29-1
CASSYPGLFPGGELFF,TGTGCCAGCAGCTATCCGGGACTTTTCCCCGGTGGGGAGCTGTTTTTT,-,TRBJ2-2,-,TRBV13
CASSYSQGPQGRHTDTQYF,TGTGCCAGCAGTTACTCACAGGGCCCACAGGGGCGCCACACAGATACGCAGTATTTT,TRBD1,TRBJ2-3,-,TRBV6-2/TRBV6-3
CASSSDSGTQYF,TGTGCCAGCAGCTCGGACAGCGGTACGCAGTATTTT,-,TRBJ2-3,few,TRBV7-2
CASTKLPMGELFF,TGTGCCAGCACCAAACTCCCGATGGGGGAGCTGTTTTTT,-,TRBJ2-2,-,TRBV6-5
CADRGLNTEAFF,TGTGCCGACAGGGGGTTGAACACTGAAGCTTTCTTT,TRBD1,TRBJ1-1,-,TRBV11-2
CSASFPGRREAFF,TGCAGTGCTAGTTTTCCCGGGAGGAGAGAAGCTTTCTTT,-,TRBJ1-1,-,TRBV20-1
CASSLTETQYF,TGTGCCAGCAGTTTAACGGAGACCCAGTACTTC,-,TRBJ2-5,-,TRBV28
CASSSGPQETQYF,TGTGCCAGCAGCTCGGGACCTCAAGAGACCCAGTACTTC,-,TRBJ2-5,few,TRBV7-6
CASSSPGTAIERGYTF,TGTGCCAGCAGTTCCCCAGGGACAGCGATCGAGAGGGGCTACACCTTC,TRBD1,TRBJ1-2,-,TRBV6-5
CASSLNANRQETQYF,TGTGCCAGCAGCTTAAACGCTAACAGACAAGAGACCCAGTACTTC,-,TRBJ2-5,-,TRBV7-3
CASSSPRDPRVNQPQHF,TGTGCCAGCAGTTCGCCCCGGGACCCTCGGGTAAATCAGCCCCAGCATTTT,-,TRBJ1-5,few,TRBV6-2/TRBV6-3
CASSSTTVLAKNIQYF,TGTGCCAGCAGCTCTACGACAGTCCTAGCCAAAAACATTCAGTACTTC,-,TRBJ2-4,-,TRBV7-9
CAISDPGRRTQYF,TGTGCCATCAGTGATCCGGGGCGAAGGACCCAGTACTTC,-,TRBJ2-5,-,TRBV10-3